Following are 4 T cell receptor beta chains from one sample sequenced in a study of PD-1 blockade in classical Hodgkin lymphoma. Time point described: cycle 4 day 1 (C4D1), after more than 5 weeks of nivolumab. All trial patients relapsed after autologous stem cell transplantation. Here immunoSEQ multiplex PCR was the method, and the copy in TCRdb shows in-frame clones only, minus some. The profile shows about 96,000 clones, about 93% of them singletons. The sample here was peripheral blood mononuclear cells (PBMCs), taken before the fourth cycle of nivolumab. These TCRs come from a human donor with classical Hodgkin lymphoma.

The CDR3 here is CASSELGTEAFF. The CDR3 region has the DNA TGTGCCAGTAGTGAATTAGGGACTGAAGCTTTCTTT. V gene TRBV19 combines with J gene TRBJ1-1; D is ambiguous. There are 12 residues in the CDR3. Trimming left V 5 bases short and J 5 bases short, with 9 bases between. The germline V gene has CDR1 LNHDA and CDR2 SQIVND (reference sequence).

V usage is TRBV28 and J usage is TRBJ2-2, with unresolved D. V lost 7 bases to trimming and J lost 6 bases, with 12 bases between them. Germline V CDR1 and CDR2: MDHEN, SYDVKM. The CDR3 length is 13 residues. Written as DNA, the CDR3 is TGTGCCAGCAATAGTTTGGGATCCGGGGAGCTGTTTTTT. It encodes CASNSLGSGELFF.

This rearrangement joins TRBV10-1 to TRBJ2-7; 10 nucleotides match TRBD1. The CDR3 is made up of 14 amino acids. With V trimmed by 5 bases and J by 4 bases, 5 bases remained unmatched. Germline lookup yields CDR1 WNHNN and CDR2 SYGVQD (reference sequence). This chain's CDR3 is CASSPGTGVYEQYF. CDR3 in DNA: TGCGCCAGCAGTCCCGGGACAGGGGTGTACGAGCAGTACTTC.

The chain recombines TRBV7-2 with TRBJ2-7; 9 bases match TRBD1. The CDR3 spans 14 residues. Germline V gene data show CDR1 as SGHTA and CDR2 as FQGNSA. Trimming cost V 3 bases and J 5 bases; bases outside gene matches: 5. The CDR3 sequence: CASSFGTGIDEQYF. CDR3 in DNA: TGTGCCAGCAGCTTTGGGACAGGGATCGACGAGCAGTACTTC.